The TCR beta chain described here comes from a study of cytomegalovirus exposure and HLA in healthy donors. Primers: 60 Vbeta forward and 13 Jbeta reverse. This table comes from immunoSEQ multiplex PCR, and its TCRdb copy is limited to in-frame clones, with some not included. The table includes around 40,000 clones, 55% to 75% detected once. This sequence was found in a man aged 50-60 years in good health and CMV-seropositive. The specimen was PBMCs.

Written as DNA, the CDR3 is TGTGCCAGCAGTTACATCCCGGAGAATTCACCCCTCCACTTT. This sequence encodes CASSYIPENSPLHF. The chain couples TRBV6-5 to TRBJ1-6; D ambiguous. With 2 bases removed from V and 7 bases from J, the gap between germline ends came to 9 bases. This CDR3 spans 14 amino acids. The germline gives CDR1 MNHEY, CDR2 SVGAGI.